This TCR beta chain originates from a study of identical twins. Trimming took 1 base from V and 6 from J, leaving 11 bases between them. CDR1 SGHRS and CDR2 YFSETQ come from the germline V gene. The CDR3 totals 14 residues. A template switching step contributed a universal primer site, while unique molecular identifiers were present in the cDNA. Each CDR3 protein is one row after TCRdb ran MiXCR on the 5' RACE reads. The sample holds 200,000 to 300,000 distinct CDR3 sequences, roughly 13% seen once. Every donor was a healthy Caucasian. The data were also submitted as part of a second study, on yellow fever vaccine responses in identical twins. That report adds: Twins reportedly showed a vaccine T cell response that seemed partly convergent and partly personalized.

Sequencing input: memory (CD45RO+) T cells sorted from blood. This clonotype originated in a woman in her late teens or twenties in good health. The gene calls are TRBV5-1 and TRBJ1-5; D possibly corresponds to TRBD1 (5 bases). CDR3 in DNA: TGCGCCAGCAGCTTGAGAGGGGCCTTTCAGCCCCAGCATTTT. Protein sequence: CASSLRGAFQPQHF.